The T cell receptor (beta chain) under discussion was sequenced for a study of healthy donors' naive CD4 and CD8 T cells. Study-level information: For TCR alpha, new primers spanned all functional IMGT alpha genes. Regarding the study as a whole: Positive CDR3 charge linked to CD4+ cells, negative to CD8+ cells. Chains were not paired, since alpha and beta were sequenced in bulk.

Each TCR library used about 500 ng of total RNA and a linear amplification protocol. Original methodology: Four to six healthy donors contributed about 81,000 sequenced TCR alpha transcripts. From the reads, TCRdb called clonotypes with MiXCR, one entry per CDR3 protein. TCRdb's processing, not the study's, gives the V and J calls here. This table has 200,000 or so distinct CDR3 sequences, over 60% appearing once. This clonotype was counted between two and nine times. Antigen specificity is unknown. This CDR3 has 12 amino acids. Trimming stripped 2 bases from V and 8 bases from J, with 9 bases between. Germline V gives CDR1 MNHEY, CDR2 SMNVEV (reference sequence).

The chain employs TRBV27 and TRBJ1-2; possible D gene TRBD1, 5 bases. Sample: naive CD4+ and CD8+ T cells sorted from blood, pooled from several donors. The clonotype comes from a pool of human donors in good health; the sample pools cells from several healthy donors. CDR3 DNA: TGTGCCAGCAGTTTAGAGGGACGCGGCTACACCTTC. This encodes CASSLEGRGYTF.